These T cell receptor beta chains were read from a single sample in a study of blood T cell repertoires in COVID-19. Libraries were prepared by immunoSEQ multiplex PCR; TCRdb keeps only in-frame clonotypes and omits some of them. The sample lists 110,000 to 150,000 clones; roughly 80% were seen once. The sequencing sample was made of PBMCs or T cells enriched from blood (not recorded which). The receptors shown here come from a woman in her forties or fifties who had recovered from COVID-19. Both conserved end residues are part of each CDR3. D genes are given only for firm matches. For some rows the clone size is stated as once, few or many, or as a class when expanded; others skip it.

>TRBV7-3|NA|NA|TRBJ2-2
TGTGCCAGCAGTTCCGGGACCGGGGAGCTGTTTTTT
CASSSGTGELFF
>TRBV5-1|NA|TRBD2|TRBJ2-5
TGCGCCAGCAGCTCCGGGACTAGCGGGGGCGTAGGGGAGACCCAGTACTTC
CASSSGTSGGVGETQYF
>TRBV28|NA|NA|TRBJ2-7
TGTGCCAGCAAATCGTCGGCAGGCAAGCAGTACTTC
CASKSSAGKQYF
>TRBV30|NA|NA|TRBJ1-1
TGTGCCTGGAGTGAACAGGGTTTGGCTTTCTTT
CAWSEQGLAFF
>TRBV4-2|NA|NA|TRBJ1-2
TGTGCCAGCAGCCAAGATGTTGGGGACAATAACTATGGCTACACCTTC
CASSQDVGDNNYGYTF
>TRBV10-3|NA|NA|TRBJ1-5
TGTGCCATCAGTGACCTTGGGAGGGATAGCAATCAGCCCCAGCATTTT
CAISDLGRDSNQPQHF
>TRBV5-5|NA|TRBD1|TRBJ1-6
TGTGCCAGCAGCTACTCCCCGAACCCTTGGACAGGGAGTTATTCACCCCTCCACTTT
CASSYSPNPWTGSYSPLHF
>TRBV18|once|NA|TRBJ1-1
TGTGCCAGCTCACTTCAGGCAAACACTGAAGCTTTCTTT
CASSLQANTEAFF
>TRBV7-9|NA|NA|TRBJ1-2
TGTGCCAGCAGCATCGACACTTACTATGGCTACACCTTC
CASSIDTYYGYTF
>TRBV27|few|TRBD2|TRBJ2-7
TGTGCCAGCAGTTTATCCGACCTAGCGGGGGGGCCCTACGAGCAGTACTTC
CASSLSDLAGGPYEQYF
>TRBV5-1|NA|TRBD1|TRBJ1-4
TGCGCCAGCAGCTTAAGGGGACAGAGCTATGAAGAACTGTTTTTT
CASSLRGQSYEELFF
>TRBV6-6|NA|TRBD1|TRBJ1-2
TGTGCCAGCAGACATCCGGGACAGGGGAAGAATGGCTACACCTTC
CASRHPGQGKNGYTF
>TRBV19|NA|NA|TRBJ2-3
TGTGCCAGTCGCGACGCTAGCACCGATACGCAGTATTTT
CASRDASTDTQYF
>TRBV2|NA|NA|TRBJ2-3
TGTGCCAGCACGGCGGATAGCACAGATACGCAGTATTTT
CASTADSTDTQYF
>TRBV11-2|NA|TRBD1|TRBJ1-1
TGTGCCAGCAGCGCCCTTAGGGGGCTTGGCACTGAAGCTTTCTTT
CASSALRGLGTEAFF
>TRBV11-2|NA|NA|TRBJ2-7
TGTGCCAGCAGCCGAGGGTTGAGGGACAAACCAAACTACGAGCAGTACTTC
CASSRGLRDKPNYEQYF